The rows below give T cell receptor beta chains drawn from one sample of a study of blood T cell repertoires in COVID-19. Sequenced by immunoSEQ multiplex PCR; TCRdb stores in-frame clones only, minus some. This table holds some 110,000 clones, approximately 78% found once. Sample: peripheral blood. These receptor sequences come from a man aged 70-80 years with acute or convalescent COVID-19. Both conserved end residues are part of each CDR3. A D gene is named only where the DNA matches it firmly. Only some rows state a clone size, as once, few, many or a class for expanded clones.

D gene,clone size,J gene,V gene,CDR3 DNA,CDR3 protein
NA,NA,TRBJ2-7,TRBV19,TGTGCCAGTAGTAAAGGACAAGGTTTTGGCTACGAGCAGTACTTC,CASSKGQGFGYEQYF
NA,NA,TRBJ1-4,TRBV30,TGTGCCTGGAGTGGCGGGGGAACTAATGAAAAACTGTTTTTT,CAWSGGGTNEKLFF
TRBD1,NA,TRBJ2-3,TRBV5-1,TGCGCCAGCAGCCCGGGGACAGGATGGGGCACAGATACGCAGTATTTT,CASSPGTGWGTDTQYF
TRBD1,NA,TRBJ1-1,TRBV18,TGTGCCAGCTCACCACCGGGACAGAGAACGATGAACACTGAAGCTTTCTTT,CASSPPGQRTMNTEAFF
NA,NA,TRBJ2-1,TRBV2,TGTGCCAGCAGTGGAGGAGCAGTTTACAATGAGCAGTTCTTC,CASSGGAVYNEQFF
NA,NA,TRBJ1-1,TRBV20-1,TGCAGTGCTAGCAGTCCCACTGAAGCTTTCTTT,CSASSPTEAFF
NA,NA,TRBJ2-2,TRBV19,TGTGCCAATAAAGAAGTACCCGGACTAATTAATACCGGGGAGCTGTTTTTT,CANKEVPGLINTGELFF
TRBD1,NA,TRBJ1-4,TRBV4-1,TGCGCCAGCAGCGCCCAAGACAGGGGTGAACTGTTTTTT,CASSAQDRGELFF
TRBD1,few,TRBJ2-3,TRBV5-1,TGCGCCAGTAGACACCCGACAGGGGCGCAAGATACGCAGTATTTT,CASRHPTGAQDTQYF
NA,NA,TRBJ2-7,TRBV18,TGTGCCAGCTCACCAATTAAGGGGGCCTACGAGCAGTACTTC,CASSPIKGAYEQYF
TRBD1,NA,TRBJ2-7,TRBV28,TGTGCCAGCAGTTTAGCGGCAGGGGGCGCATGGGGGCAGTACTTC,CASSLAAGGAWGQYF
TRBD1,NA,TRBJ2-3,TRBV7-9,TGTGCCAGCAGCGCCCGACAGGGGACAGATACGCAGTATTTT,CASSARQGTDTQYF
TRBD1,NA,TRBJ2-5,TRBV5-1,TGCGCCAGCAGCCGGGACAGGGGAAGGAAAGAGACCCAGTACTTC,CASSRDRGRKETQYF
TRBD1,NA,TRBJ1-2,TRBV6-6,TGTGCCAGCAGTCCCAGGGGGCGAGGCTACACCTTC,CASSPRGRGYTF
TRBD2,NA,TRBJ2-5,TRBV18,TGTGCCAGCTCCAGGACTAGGGAAGAGACCCAGTACTTC,CASSRTREETQYF
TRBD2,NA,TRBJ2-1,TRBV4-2,TGTGCCAGCAGCCAAGATCGCGGACTAGTCCACAATGAGCAGTTCTTC,CASSQDRGLVHNEQFF
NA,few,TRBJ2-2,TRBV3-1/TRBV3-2,TGTGCCAGCAGCCCTCTGCGGAACACCGGGGAGCTGTTTTTT,CASSPLRNTGELFF
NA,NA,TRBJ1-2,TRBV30,TGTGCCTGGATGACCGCGGAAGGCTACACCTTC,CAWMTAEGYTF
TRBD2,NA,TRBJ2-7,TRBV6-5,TGTGCCAGCAGCCTTTTTAGCGGGAGTACTTACGAGCAGTACTTC,CASSLFSGSTYEQYF
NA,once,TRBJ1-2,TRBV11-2,TGTGCCAGCACCTTAAGGTCAGCACTAAACTATGGCTACACCTTC,CASTLRSALNYGYTF
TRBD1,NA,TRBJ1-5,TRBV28,TGTGCCAGCAGTTCGTCCGGGACAGCGGTCCCATTTTCGCCCTATAGCAATCAGCCCCAGCATTTT,CASSSSGTAVPFSPYSNQPQHF
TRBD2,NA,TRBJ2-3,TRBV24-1,TGTGCCACCAGTGACTCCCTAGCGGGGGGGACAGATACGCAGTATTTT,CATSDSLAGGTDTQYF
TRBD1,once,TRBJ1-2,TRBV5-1,TGCGCCAGCAGCTACCGGACAGGACCCTATGGCTACACCTTC,CASSYRTGPYGYTF
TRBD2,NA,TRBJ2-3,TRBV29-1,TGCAGCGGCCTAGCGGGGGGGGCGGCAGATACGCAGTATTTT,CSGLAGGAADTQYF
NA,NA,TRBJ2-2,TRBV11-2,TGTGCCAGCACCGAGCGTTCGAACACCGGGGAGCTGTTTTTT,CASTERSNTGELFF